What follows are 20 T cell receptor beta chains derived from one specimen sequenced in a study of T cell responses to AZD1222 COVID-19 vaccine. Sequencing was performed with immunoSEQ multiplex PCR; in TCRdb, only in-frame clones are kept and a portion is missing. Altogether some 170,000 clones are present, about 90% being singletons, with the ten largest covering 3.5% to 4.5%. Sequenced material: peripheral blood, taken 28 days after the second dose of the MenACWY control vaccine. The receptors derive from an adult who received the MenACWY meningococcal vaccine as a control.

This clone was detected only once. The chain links TRBV30 to TRBJ1-2; 10 bases are shared with TRBD1. With V trimmed by 4 bases and J by 0 bases, 5 bases remained unmatched. Germline V lookup: CDR1 GTSNPN, CDR2 SVGIG (reference sequence). The CDR3 has 15 residues. The CDR3 sequence: CAWTGTGDPNYGYTF. The CDR3 nucleotides read TGTGCCTGGACCGGGACAGGGGACCCTAACTATGGCTACACCTTC.

Only one count was recorded for this clone. V gene TRBV4-1 combines with J gene TRBJ2-5; D gene ambiguous. This CDR3 is built from 13 residues. The germline V gene has CDR1 MGHRA and CDR2 YSYEKL. V was trimmed by 4 bases and J by 7 bases, leaving 13 bases between them. CDR3 loop: CASSPSVGGTQYF. Written as DNA, the CDR3 is TGCGCCAGCAGCCCCTCCGTCGGCGGGACCCAGTACTTC.

The rearrangement joins TRBV3-1 (or the pseudogene TRBV3-2) to TRBJ2-3, with a weak D call TRBD2 (6 bases). The V end was cut by 5 bases, the J end by 7 bases, with 16 bases between. This CDR3 has 14 amino acids. The germline CDR1 and CDR2 sequences are LGHDT and YNNKEL (reference sequence). In nucleotides, the CDR3 is TGTGCCAGCAGCTACGGGGTGGAGGGAAATACGCAGTATTTT. This translates into CASSYGVEGNTQYF.

This clone appeared a few times. The gene calls are TRBV28 and TRBJ1-4; D uncertain. CDR1 is MDHEN, CDR2 SYDVKM, per germline. CDR3 length: 15 amino acids. Trimming pared 7 bases from V and 7 bases from J, leaving 19 bases between. The CDR3 region is CASNSNPGEAEKLFF. For the CDR3, the DNA is TGTGCCAGCAACTCTAACCCAGGCGAGGCTGAAAAACTGTTTTTT.

This clone was counted a single time. The rearrangement links TRBV27 to TRBJ2-7, with 7 bases lining up with TRBD1. Losses at the gene ends were 1 base for V and 3 bases for J; bases not matched to a gene: 15. The CDR3 sequence is 18 residues long. CDR1 MNHEY and CDR2 SMNVEV come from the germline V gene (reference sequence). The CDR3 here is CASSLWGAGGIIGYEQYF. The CDR3 DNA reads as TGTGCCAGCAGTTTATGGGGAGCAGGGGGAATAATTGGCTACGAGCAGTACTTC.

This sequence joins TRBV28 and TRBJ1-2; D not resolved. Between the trimmed V and J ends, which lost 1 base and 8 bases, there was a span of 14 bases. This CDR3 has 14 residues. Germline CDR1 reads MDHEN; CDR2 reads SYDVKM. The CDR3 spells CASSLLLAAGGYTF. CDR3 in DNA: TGTGCCAGCAGTTTATTGTTGGCGGCAGGAGGCTACACCTTC.

This chain joins TRBV7-9 and TRBJ1-5; the D is unclear. The germline CDR1 and CDR2 sequences are SEHNR and FQNEAQ (reference sequence). This CDR3 spans 13 amino acids. The V end lost 2 bases, the J end lost 4 bases, and 6 bases lay between the germline ends. The CDR3 protein is CASSLRRNQPQHF. Here the CDR3 DNA reads TGTGCCAGCAGCTTAAGGCGGAATCAGCCCCAGCATTTT. The full variable domain, completed using reference TRBV7-9 and TRBJ1-5, is DTGVSQNPRHKITKRGQNVTFRCDPISEHNRLYWYRQTLGQGPEFLTYFQNEAQLEKSRLLSDRFSAERPKGSFSTLEIQRTEQGDSAMYLCASSLRRNQPQHFGDGTRLSIL.

This clone was observed a single time. The V call is TRBV28, the J call TRBJ1-5; D may be TRBD1 (6 bases). The CDR3 sequence is 15 residues long. The ends were cut back, 1 base at V and 0 bases at J, with 7 bases in the middle. Germline V gene data show CDR1 as MDHEN and CDR2 as SYDVKM. The CDR3 protein is CASSLLGGSNQPQHF. The CDR3, as DNA: TGTGCCAGCAGTTTATTAGGGGGTAGCAATCAGCCCCAGCATTTT.

The chain couples TRBV11-2 to TRBJ1-2; TRBD1 matches at 7 bases. The CDR3 contains 12 residues. Trimming removed 5 bases from V and 7 bases from J; junction bases left unmatched: 4. In germline, CDR1 is SGHAT, CDR2 FQNNGV. This chain's CDR3 is CASSRGQIGYTF. The CDR3 DNA reads as TGTGCCAGCAGCAGGGGACAGATTGGCTACACCTTC.

The CDR3 loop reads CASSHFLDRYGYTF. The DNA for the CDR3 is TGCGCCAGCAGCCATTTCCTGGACCGGTATGGCTACACCTTC. The rearrangement uses TRBV4-3 and TRBJ1-2; D not resolved. Germline CDR1 reads LGHNA; CDR2 reads YSLEER. There are 14 residues in the CDR3. Between the trimmed V and J ends, which lost 3 bases and 5 bases, there was a span of 13 bases.

The J gene is TRBJ1-1, the V gene TRBV4-1; 8 nucleotides line up with TRBD1. The germline CDR1 and CDR2 sequences are MGHRA and YSYEKL. This CDR3 region has 16 residues. With V trimmed by 4 bases and J by 0 bases, 7 bases remained unmatched. The CDR3, as DNA: TGCGCCAGCAGCCCGACAGGGGAGGGCATGAACACTGAAGCTTTCTTT. Its protein product is CASSPTGEGMNTEAFF.

The chain is built from TRBV5-1 and TRBJ1-2; D gene ambiguous. Trimming removed 5 bases at V and 8 bases at J, with 19 bases between. The CDR3 contains 14 residues. Germline V gene data show CDR1 as SGHRS and CDR2 as YFSETQ. The CDR3 is CASSSRAHSEGYTF. For the CDR3, the DNA is TGCGCCAGCAGTTCGAGGGCCCACTCGGAGGGCTACACCTTC.

V gene TRBV27 combines with J gene TRBJ1-5, with TRBD1 matching 7 bases. J lost 4 bases, V lost 6 bases, and 9 bases had no gene match. From germline, CDR1 is MNHEY and CDR2 SMNVEV (reference sequence). The CDR3 is 15 amino acids. This CDR3 is CASSPGARGNQPQHF. The DNA of the CDR3 is TGTGCCAGCAGCCCCGGGGCCAGGGGGAATCAGCCCCAGCATTTT.

The chain carries TRBV13 and TRBJ2-7, with D unclear. There are 14 residues in the CDR3. V was shortened by 6 bases and J by 7 bases, with 19 bases between the two germline ends. The V gene's germline CDR1 is PRHDT and CDR2 FYEKMQ (reference sequence). CDR3 sequence (DNA): TGTGCCAGCAGTCCCAGCCGGGCAGCGCTGGAGCAGTACTTC. It is translated as CASSPSRAALEQYF.

V usage is TRBV19 and J usage is TRBJ1-4, with D possibly matching TRBD1 (6 bases). Trimming stripped 5 bases from V and 12 bases from J, with 22 bases between. The germline gives CDR1 LNHDA, CDR2 SQIVND (reference sequence). The CDR3 covers 15 residues. The CDR3 here is CASSLPTRTALELFF. CDR3 bases: TGTGCCAGTAGTTTACCAACTCGGACAGCCCTCGAACTGTTTTTT.

The chain employs TRBV2 and TRBJ2-7; a possible D gene is TRBD1 (6 bases). CDR1 SNHLY and CDR2 FYNNEI come from the germline V gene. The CDR3 length is 14 residues. Trimming left V 7 bases short and J 2 bases short, with 15 bases between. CDR3 nucleotides: TGTGCCAGCACTCGCCAGGGGCCCCCCTACGAGCAGTACTTC. Protein sequence: CASTRQGPPYEQYF.

The chain carries TRBV6-5 and TRBJ2-7; D possibly corresponds to TRBD1 (5 bases). CDR3 size: 14 residues. V dropped 5 bases and J dropped 3 bases, with 14 bases sitting between them. CDR1 and CDR2 from the germline V gene are MNHEY and SVGAGI. Written as DNA, the CDR3 is TGTGCCAGCAGTACGATCGGACAACTCTACGAGCAGTACTTC. Amino acid sequence: CASSTIGQLYEQYF.

This clone has only one observation. This chain links TRBV30 with TRBJ2-3; no definite D call. The length of the CDR3 is 11 residues. V was trimmed by 4 bases and J by 4 bases, leaving 6 bases between them. Germline V gives CDR1 GTSNPN, CDR2 SVGIG (reference sequence). The CDR3 reads CAWIPSDTQYF. CDR3 coding DNA: TGTGCCTGGATTCCCTCAGATACGCAGTATTTT.

The rearrangement joins TRBV28 to TRBJ1-1; D remains ambiguous. Deletions cut 5 bases from V and 3 bases from J, with 10 bases between. The length of the CDR3 is 13 residues. Germline V CDR1 and CDR2: MDHEN, SYDVKM. In DNA, the CDR3 is TGTGCCAGCAGTCGGCCGGAGTACACTGAAGCTTTCTTT. Amino acid sequence: CASSRPEYTEAFF.

The chain joins TRBV6-1 to TRBJ2-7; TRBD2 matches 9 bases. Germline values: CDR1 MNHNS, CDR2 SASEGT. This CDR3 region has 17 residues. V dropped 1 base and J dropped 0; count of bases not matched to a gene: 7. For the CDR3, the DNA is TGTGCCAGCAGTGAAGTGGTAGCGGGGGAAAGCTCCTACGAGCAGTACTTC. It codes for CASSEVVAGESSYEQYF.